This is a list of T cell receptor beta chains from one sample in a study of blood T cell repertoires in COVID-19. Generated by immunoSEQ multiplex PCR, the TCRdb table keeps only in-frame clones and is missing some. The sample yields roughly 200,000 clones, roughly 77% seen once. Sequencing used PBMCs or T cells enriched from blood (not recorded which). All receptors come from a man aged 35 to 55 who had recovered from COVID-19. CDR3s include the opening cysteine and the closing phenylalanine or tryptophan. D genes are given only for firm matches. Not every row has a clone size; where given, it reads once, few, many or a size class.

j_call | v_call | clone_size | d_call | cdr3_aa | cdr3_nt
TRBJ2-1 | TRBV5-4 | . | TRBD2 | CASTGGGLYNEQFF | TGTGCCAGCACCGGGGGAGGGCTCTACAATGAGCAGTTCTTC
TRBJ2-5 | TRBV6-1 | . | TRBD2 | CASSEESGGAETQYF | TGTGCCAGCAGTGAAGAATCGGGAGGGGCGGAGACCCAGTACTTC
TRBJ1-5 | TRBV2 | . | TRBD1 | CASRETTGQGNQPQHF | TGTGCCAGCAGAGAGACGACAGGGCAGGGCAATCAGCCCCAGCATTTT
TRBJ1-1 | TRBV19 | . | . | CASIPDMLRHFANTEAFF | TGTGCCAGTATACCCGACATGCTCCGCCACTTTGCCAACACTGAAGCTTTCTTT
TRBJ1-1 | TRBV19 | . | . | CASSIKQTAEAFF | TGTGCCAGTAGTATTAAACAGACGGCTGAAGCTTTCTTT
TRBJ2-1 | TRBV29-1 | . | . | CSVGIVNYNEQFF | TGCAGCGTTGGTATTGTTAACTACAATGAGCAGTTCTTC
TRBJ1-1 | TRBV2 | . | . | CASSGGSPVTEAFF | TGTGCCAGCAGTGGAGGGTCACCGGTCACTGAAGCTTTCTTT
TRBJ1-1 | TRBV6-5 | . | TRBD1 | CASSTRQGNTEAFF | TGTGCCAGCAGTACTAGACAGGGGAACACTGAAGCTTTCTTT
TRBJ1-5 | TRBV2 | . | . | CASSEGLVHQPQHF | TGTGCCAGCAGTGAAGGACTCGTCCATCAGCCCCAGCATTTT
TRBJ1-1 | TRBV5-8 | many | . | CASSRWLGGSTEAFF | TGTGCCAGCAGCCGCTGGCTTGGGGGGAGCACTGAAGCTTTCTTT
TRBJ1-3 | TRBV10-1 | few | . | CASSSGQSGNTIYF | TGCGCCAGCAGCTCCGGACAGTCTGGAAACACCATATATTTT
TRBJ1-1 | TRBV4-2 | . | . | CASSQDRRGEAFF | TGTGCCAGCAGCCAAGATAGGAGGGGTGAAGCTTTCTTT
TRBJ1-1 | TRBV9 | . | TRBD1 | CASSVGQGGNTEAFF | TGTGCCAGCAGCGTAGGACAGGGAGGGAACACTGAAGCTTTCTTT
TRBJ2-5 | TRBV19 | . | TRBD2 | CATSWRTRFQETQYF | TGTGCCACCAGTTGGAGGACTAGATTTCAAGAGACCCAGTACTTC
TRBJ2-5 | TRBV30 | . | TRBD2 | CAWSGRETQYF | TGTGCCTGGAGCGGGAGGGAGACCCAGTACTTC
TRBJ2-7 | TRBV27 | once | . | CASSLNRDYEQYF | TGTGCCAGCAGTTTGAACAGGGACTACGAGCAGTACTTC
TRBJ2-2 | TRBV28 | . | . | CASYRVDTGELFF | TGTGCCAGCTACAGGGTAGACACCGGGGAGCTGTTTTTT
TRBJ2-5 | TRBV19 | . | . | CASRFGRSETQYF | TGTGCCAGTAGGTTTGGGAGGAGCGAGACCCAGTACTTC
TRBJ1-4 | TRBV15 | . | TRBD1 | CATSRAGTGKEKLFF | TGTGCCACCAGCAGAGCCGGGACAGGGAAAGAAAAACTGTTTTTT
TRBJ1-1 | TRBV7-3 | . | . | CASSPQPKTGNTEAFF | TGTGCCAGCAGCCCCCAACCTAAGACAGGGAACACTGAAGCTTTCTTT
TRBJ1-2 | TRBV11-1 | . | . | CASSPGTRNGYTF | TGTGCCAGCAGCCCCGGGACAAGGAATGGCTACACCTTC
TRBJ1-2 | TRBV5-4 | few | . | CASSYGDTSYGYTF | TGTGCCAGCAGCTACGGGGACACATCCTATGGCTACACCTTC
TRBJ1-2 | TRBV3-1/TRBV3-2 | . | . | CASSQGRDRVYGYTF | TGTGCCAGCAGCCAAGGTAGAGACAGAGTATATGGCTACACCTTC
TRBJ1-5 | TRBV19 | once | TRBD1 | CATTSGTGDQPQHF | TGTGCCACCACCTCCGGGACAGGAGATCAGCCCCAGCATTTT
TRBJ2-2 | TRBV19 | . | TRBD1 | CASRVGQGVTGELFF | TGTGCCAGTAGAGTCGGCCAGGGGGTCACCGGGGAGCTGTTTTTT
TRBJ1-2 | TRBV28 | many | . | CASRTGGTNYGYTF | TGTGCCAGCAGGACCGGAGGGACTAACTATGGCTACACCTTC
TRBJ2-6 | TRBV2 | . | . | CAKKRSGANVLTF | TGTGCCAAGAAGCGCTCTGGGGCCAACGTCCTGACTTTC
TRBJ1-2 | TRBV7-9 | few | . | CASSLDGRNYGYTF | TGTGCCAGCAGCTTAGATGGCAGGAACTATGGCTACACCTTC
TRBJ2-1 | TRBV5-6 | . | . | CASSPGSSYNEQFF | TGTGCCAGCAGCCCGGGATCTTCCTACAATGAGCAGTTCTTC
TRBJ2-7 | TRBV2 | . | TRBD1 | CASSAGTGGLGYEQYF | TGTGCCAGCAGTGCCGGGACAGGGGGTTTGGGCTACGAGCAGTACTTC
TRBJ2-7 | TRBV19 | many | . | CASSITTGAPNEQYF | TGTGCCAGTAGTATAACTACAGGAGCCCCCAACGAGCAGTACTTC
TRBJ1-1 | TRBV19 | . | TRBD1 | CASNSWDRGLDTEAFF | TGTGCCAGTAACTCCTGGGACAGGGGGCTGGACACTGAAGCTTTCTTT
TRBJ1-6 | TRBV11-2 | . | . | CASSFALGGRDSPLHF | TGTGCCAGCAGCTTCGCCCTGGGAGGGCGCGATTCACCCCTCCACTTT
TRBJ1-6 | TRBV21-1 | . | . | CASSGTDNSPLHF | TGTGCCAGCTCCGGGACAGATAATTCACCCCTCCACTTT
TRBJ2-5 | TRBV5-1 | . | TRBD1 | CASSSGQGVQETQYF | TGCGCCAGCAGCTCGGGACAGGGGGTTCAAGAGACCCAGTACTTC
TRBJ1-2 | TRBV15 | . | . | CATSRTGGGNYGYTF | TGTGCCACCAGCAGAACGGGAGGGGGTAACTATGGCTACACCTTC
TRBJ1-2 | TRBV11-2 | . | . | CASSLSRTAGNGYTF | TGTGCCAGCAGCTTATCTCGGACAGCGGGGAATGGCTACACCTTC
TRBJ2-3 | TRBV11-3 | . | . | CASSSPRVRGHTDTQYF | TGTGCCAGCAGCTCCCCGAGGGTACGGGGACACACAGATACGCAGTATTTT
TRBJ1-1 | TRBV7-9 | few | . | CASSFRSTEAFF | TGTGCCAGCAGCTTTAGGAGTACTGAAGCTTTCTTT
TRBJ2-2 | TRBV19 | . | TRBD1 | CASSIFRRGQALGGELFF | TGTGCCAGTAGTATCTTTCGTAGGGGACAGGCCCTAGGCGGGGAGCTGTTTTTT
TRBJ2-1 | TRBV7-9 | . | TRBD2 | CASSDPSGRAYNEQFF | TGTGCCAGCAGCGACCCTAGCGGGAGGGCCTACAATGAGCAGTTCTTC
TRBJ1-3 | TRBV30 | . | TRBD1 | CAWSPRGPGFGNTIYF | TGTGCCTGGAGTCCCAGGGGGCCCGGCTTTGGAAACACCATATATTTT
TRBJ1-1 | TRBV9 | once | TRBD1 | CASSPNSWTGNTEAFF | TGTGCCAGCAGCCCCAATAGCTGGACAGGGAACACTGAAGCTTTCTTT
TRBJ2-5 | TRBV9 | . | TRBD2 | CASSVGTSVGQETQYF | TGTGCCAGCAGCGTAGGGACTAGCGTTGGACAAGAGACCCAGTACTTC
TRBJ1-5 | TRBV7-3 | . | TRBD1 | CASSLTLKGGTGDQPQHF | TGTGCCAGCAGCTTAACGTTAAAGGGTGGGACAGGCGATCAGCCCCAGCATTTT
TRBJ2-1 | TRBV5-6 | . | . | CASSPNPRVEQFF | TGTGCCAGCAGTCCGAACCCCAGGGTCGAGCAGTTCTTC
TRBJ2-7 | TRBV5-6 | few | TRBD2 | CASSPGLAGDYEQYF | TGTGCCAGCAGCCCCGGACTAGCGGGAGACTACGAGCAGTACTTC
TRBJ2-1 | TRBV7-9 | . | TRBD2 | CASSFTGGANEQFF | TGTGCCAGCAGCTTCACGGGAGGGGCCAATGAGCAGTTCTTC
TRBJ2-1 | TRBV3-1/TRBV3-2 | . | TRBD2 | CASSQGGLALNEQFF | TGTGCCAGCAGTCAAGGGGGACTAGCCCTAAATGAGCAGTTCTTC
TRBJ1-4 | TRBV6-5 | . | TRBD1 | CASRMGQRNEKLFF | TGTGCCAGCAGGATGGGACAGAGGAATGAAAAACTGTTTTTT
TRBJ1-2 | TRBV13 | . | TRBD1 | CASSLGQDYGYTF | TGTGCCAGCAGCCTAGGACAGGACTATGGCTACACCTTC
TRBJ1-2 | TRBV19 | . | . | CATTQGGAGYTF | TGTGCCACCACCCAAGGGGGGGCCGGCTACACCTTC
TRBJ2-1 | TRBV27 | . | . | CASSSGLGVFGEQFF | TGTGCCAGCAGTTCTGGACTGGGTGTATTCGGTGAGCAGTTCTTC
TRBJ1-2 | TRBV6-5 | . | TRBD1 | CAARMEQGYYGYTF | TGTGCCGCTCGGATGGAACAGGGGTACTATGGCTACACCTTC
TRBJ1-3 | TRBV2 | . | . | CASSEPRNTIYF | TGTGCCAGCAGTGAACCCCGGAACACCATATATTTT
TRBJ2-1 | TRBV3-1/TRBV3-2 | . | . | CASSRGATSSYNEQFF | TGTGCCAGCAGCCGAGGCGCTACAAGCTCCTACAATGAGCAGTTCTTC
TRBJ1-1 | TRBV19 | . | . | CASSSQGKRTEAFF | TGTGCCAGTAGTTCTCAGGGGAAGCGCACTGAAGCTTTCTTT
TRBJ1-2 | TRBV6-5 | once | . | CAFQPREGSGYTF | TGTGCCTTCCAGCCCAGGGAGGGTAGTGGCTACACCTTC